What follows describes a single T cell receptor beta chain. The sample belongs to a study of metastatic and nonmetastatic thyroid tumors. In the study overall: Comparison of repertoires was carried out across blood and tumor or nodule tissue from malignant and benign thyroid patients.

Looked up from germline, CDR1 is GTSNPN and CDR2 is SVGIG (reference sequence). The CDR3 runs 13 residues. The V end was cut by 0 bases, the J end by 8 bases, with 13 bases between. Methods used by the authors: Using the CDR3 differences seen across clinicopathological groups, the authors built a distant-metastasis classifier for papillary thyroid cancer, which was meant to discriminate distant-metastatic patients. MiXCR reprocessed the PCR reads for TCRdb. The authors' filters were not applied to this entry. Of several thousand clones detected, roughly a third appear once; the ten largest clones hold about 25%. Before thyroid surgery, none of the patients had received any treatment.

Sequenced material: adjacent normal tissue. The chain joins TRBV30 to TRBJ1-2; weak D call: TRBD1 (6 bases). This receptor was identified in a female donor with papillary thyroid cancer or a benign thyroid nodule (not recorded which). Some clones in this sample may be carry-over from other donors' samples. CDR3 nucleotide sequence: TGTGCCTGGAGTGTAACCGGGGGCGGGGGCTACACCTTC. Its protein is CAWSVTGGGGYTF.